The TCR beta chain described here comes from a study of PD-L1 blockade in urothelial cancer. The CDR3 consists of 14 residues. Deletions cut 4 bases from V and 3 bases from J, with 12 bases between. From germline, CDR1 is MNHEY and CDR2 SVGAGI. Libraries were prepared by immunoSEQ multiplex PCR; TCRdb keeps only in-frame clonotypes and omits some of them. The repertoire consists of roughly 48,000 clones, with approximately 87% occurring once and the leading ten covering 5.5% to 7.5%. The source of this sequence is a man aged 40-55 years with urothelial cancer. This chain connects TRBV6-5 to TRBJ1-2, with D tentatively TRBD1 (5 bases). The specimen comprised PBMCs, sampled around atezolizumab (anti-PD-L1) treatment. The CDR3 is CASSSAGGYYGYTF. The CDR3 nucleotides are TGTGCCAGCAGTTCTGCCGGGGGTTACTATGGCTACACCTTC.